This TCR beta chain was retrieved from a study of blood T cell repertoires in COVID-19. Sequenced by immunoSEQ multiplex PCR; TCRdb stores in-frame clones only, minus some. The table lists some 110,000 clones, 80% to 85% of them singletons. The CDR3 totals 16 residues. Unmatched junction bases numbered 12, after V lost 4 bases and J lost 7 bases. Germline V gene lookup returns CDR1 SGHTA and CDR2 FQGTGA. The chain couples TRBV7-3 to TRBJ2-1, with TRBD2 matching 8 bases. Sample: PBMCs or T cells enriched from blood (not recorded which). This TCR was recovered from a woman aged 25 to 45 who had recovered from COVID-19. The CDR3 nucleotides read TGTGCCAGCAGCTCCCCCACGGGAGGGCCGGGGAATGAGCAGTTCTTC. Protein sequence: CASSSPTGGPGNEQFF.